This T cell receptor beta chain emerged from a study of cytomegalovirus exposure and HLA in healthy donors. PCR primers comprised 60 Vbeta and 13 Jbeta primers. Repertoires were generated with immunoSEQ multiplex PCR, while TCRdb's copy carries only in-frame clones and drops some. This sample has tens of thousands of clones, with roughly 80% found just once. CDR1 is SNHLY and CDR2 is FYNNEI in the germline V gene. CDR3 size: 14 residues. Deletions cut 8 bases from V and 0 bases from J, with 13 bases between. The sequence was obtained from a woman in her forties in good health and CMV-seropositive. The specimen was PBMCs. The chain links TRBV2 to TRBJ1-1; perhaps TRBD1 as D (5 bases). The CDR3 region has the DNA TGTGCCAGCCTACAGGACTACATGAACACTGAAGCTTTCTTT. Translating gives CASLQDYMNTEAFF.